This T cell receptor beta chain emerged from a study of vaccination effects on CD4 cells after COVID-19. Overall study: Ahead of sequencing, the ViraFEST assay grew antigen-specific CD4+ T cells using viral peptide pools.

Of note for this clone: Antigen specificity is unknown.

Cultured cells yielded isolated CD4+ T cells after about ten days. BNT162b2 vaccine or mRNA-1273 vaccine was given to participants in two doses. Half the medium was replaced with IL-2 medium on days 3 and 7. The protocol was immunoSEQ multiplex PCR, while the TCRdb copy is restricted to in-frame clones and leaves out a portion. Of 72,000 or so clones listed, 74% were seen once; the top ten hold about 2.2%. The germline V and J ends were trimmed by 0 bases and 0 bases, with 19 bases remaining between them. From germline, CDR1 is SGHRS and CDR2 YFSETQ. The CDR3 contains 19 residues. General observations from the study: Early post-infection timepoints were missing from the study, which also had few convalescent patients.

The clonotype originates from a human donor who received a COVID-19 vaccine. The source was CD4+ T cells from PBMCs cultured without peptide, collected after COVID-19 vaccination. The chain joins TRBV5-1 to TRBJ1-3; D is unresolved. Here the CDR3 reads CASSLVSSGIPNSGNTIYF. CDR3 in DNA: TGCGCCAGCAGCTTGGTTTCATCGGGGATTCCCAACTCTGGAAACACCATATATTTT.